This passage covers 18 T cell receptor beta chains from one sample sequenced in a study of blood T cells in healthy people across ages. Together with a sample-barcoded 5' primer, a J-beta primer mix was included in a second PCR lasting about 6 to 11 cycles. Each CDR3 protein gets one entry after TCRdb re-called the 5' RACE reads with MiXCR. Among some 920,000 distinct CDR3 sequences listed, just over 50% were seen once. Specimen: blood. These receptors were collected from a woman in her sixties or seventies in good health.

The chain joins TRBV7-9 to TRBJ2-1, with TRBD2 matching 14 bases. The V gene's germline CDR1 is SEHNR and CDR2 FQNEAQ (reference sequence). Germline trimming cut 8 bases from V and 0 bases from J; bases unmatched to any gene: 6. This CDR3 comprises 17 residues. CDR3 sequence reads: CASGGLAGGHSYNEQFF. CDR3 in DNA: TGTGCCAGCGGCGGACTAGCGGGAGGCCACTCCTACAATGAGCAGTTCTTC.

This rearrangement joins TRBV10-2 to TRBJ2-4; tentative D call: TRBD2 (5 bases). The J call is doubtful: the DNA matches TRBJ2-7 better. The CDR3 sequence is 15 residues long. CDR1 WSHSY and CDR2 SAAADI come from the germline V gene. CDR3 in amino acids: CASSGIQRSAYEQYF. The CDR3 nucleotides are TGCGCCAGCAGTGGTATCCAGCGGAGCGCCTACGAGCAGTACTTC.

This chain uses TRBV7-9 with TRBJ2-5, with D possibly being TRBD1 or TRBD2 (6 bases each). The end of the DNA fits TRBJ2-7 better, so the J call may be wrong. The CDR3 loop spans 14 amino acids. Germline V gives CDR1 SEHNR, CDR2 FQNEAQ (reference sequence). The CDR3 nucleotides are TGTGCCAGCAGCCCCCAGGGGTGGGACTCCGAGCAGTACTTC. Translation: CASSPQGWDSEQYF.

This clonotype was counted only a few times. This sequence joins TRBV18 and TRBJ2-4; 7 bases agree with TRBD1. Trimming took 4 bases from V and 0 from J; bases not matched to a gene: 9. Germline CDR1 KGHSH, CDR2 LQKENI. The CDR3 consists of 17 residues. The CDR3 DNA reads TGTGCCAGCTCACGATCCGGGACAGCAATAGCCAAAAACATTCAGTACTTC. Its translation: CASSRSGTAIAKNIQYF. The full variable domain, with the rest looked up from reference TRBV18 and TRBJ2-4, is NAGVMQNPRHLVRRRGQEARLRCSPMKGHSHVYWYRQLPEEGLKFMVYLQKENIIDESGMPKERFSAEFPKEGPSILRIQQVVRGDSAAYFCASSRSGTAIAKNIQYFGAGTRLSVL.

This chain uses TRBV28 with TRBJ2-3; 10 bases align to TRBD1. Losses at the gene ends were 0 bases for V and 6 bases for J; bases not matched to a gene: 3. CDR3 length: 15 amino acids. Per germline, CDR1 MDHEN and CDR2 SYDVKM. The DNA of the CDR3 is TGTGCCAGCAGTTTATGGACAGGGGGCGAGGATACGCAGTATTTT. The encoded protein is CASSLWTGGEDTQYF.

The chain is built from TRBV10-3 and TRBJ2-4; D unresolved. The end of the DNA aligns better with TRBJ2-7, so the J call may be wrong. This CDR3 is built from 12 residues. CDR1 ENHRY and CDR2 SYGVKD come from the germline V gene. The CDR3 protein is CAISETWDEQYF. Here the CDR3 DNA reads TGTGCCATCAGTGAAACATGGGACGAGCAGTACTTC.

V is TRBV30 and J is TRBJ2-5; maybe TRBD2 (5 bases). The V end lost 8 bases, the J end lost 3 bases, and 16 bases lay between the germline ends. This CDR3 has 13 amino acids. Germline CDR1 GTSNPN, CDR2 SVGIG (reference sequence). The CDR3 loop is CALMDGKEETQYF. The DNA for the CDR3 is TGTGCCCTTATGGACGGGAAAGAAGAGACCCAGTACTTC.

This clonotype was recorded a few times. The chain has TRBV12-3 or TRBV12-4 and TRBJ2-3, with D unresolved. V lost 5 bases to trimming and J lost 0 bases, with 12 bases between them. This CDR3 has 15 amino acids. The CDR3 DNA is TGTGCCAGCAGTCCGCTGGGAACTAGCACAGATACGCAGTATTTT. Protein: CASSPLGTSTDTQYF.

The rearrangement joins TRBV29-1 to TRBJ2-4, with D perhaps given as TRBD1 or TRBD2 (5 bases each). TRBJ2-7 explains the end of the DNA better; the J call may be wrong. CDR1 is SQVTM and CDR2 is ANQGSEA in the germline V gene. The CDR3 contains 13 residues. Here the CDR3 DNA reads TGCAGCGCGGCCGGGGCTAGCAGCTACGAGCAGTACTTC. As protein: CSAAGASSYEQYF.

The rearrangement uses TRBV14 and TRBJ1-5; D call uncertain. Trimming removed 1 base from V and 5 bases from J, with 15 bases in between. The CDR3 length is 16 residues. Germline V gene data show CDR1 as SGHDN and CDR2 as FVKESK. The CDR3 sequence: CASSQGIARGYQPQHF. CDR3 bases: TGTGCCAGCAGCCAAGGGATAGCGCGGGGATATCAGCCCCAGCATTTT.

This chain links TRBV6-6 with TRBJ1-2; 8 bases are a match to TRBD1. This CDR3 comprises 15 residues. Germline V lookup: CDR1 MNHNY, CDR2 SVGAGI (reference sequence). The V segment lost 2 bases and the J segment 2 bases; nucleotides outside the gene matches: 4. DNA of the CDR3: TGTGCCAGCAGTTACGGTGGACAGGGAAACTATGGCTACACCTTC. Translated: CASSYGGQGNYGYTF.

This clonotype was found once. The chain has TRBV12-3 or TRBV12-4 and TRBJ1-2, with D uncertain. The germline V and J ends were trimmed by 5 bases and 8 bases, with 12 bases remaining between them. CDR3 length equals 12 residues. The CDR3 sequence is CASSVRIAGYTF. In nucleotides, the CDR3 is TGTGCCAGCAGTGTCCGGATCGCGGGCTACACCTTC.

The sample holds a few counts of this clonotype. This rearrangement joins TRBV7-2 to TRBJ2-5; 14 bases fit TRBD2. Gene TRBJ2-7 matches the end of the DNA better, so the J call may be wrong. Germline CDR1 SGHTA, CDR2 FQGNSA. The CDR3 runs to 15 residues. This CDR3 is CASSSGLAGGYEQYF. For the CDR3, the DNA is TGTGCCAGCAGCTCCGGACTAGCGGGAGGCTACGAGCAGTACTTC.

The genes are TRBV6-2 or TRBV6-3 and TRBJ2-7; D is unresolved. The CDR3 loop spans 12 amino acids. Trimming shortened V by 6 bases and J by 5 bases, and 11 bases separated the two germline ends. From germline, CDR1 is MNHEY and CDR2 SVGEGT. This CDR3 reads CASSWTANEQYF. The CDR3 DNA is TGTGCCAGCAGCTGGACCGCGAACGAGCAGTACTTC.

V and J are TRBV28 and TRBJ2-1, with 8 bases matching TRBD1. The CDR3 totals 15 residues. The junction had 10 bases not matched to a gene; V was cut back by 7 bases and J by 5 bases. Per the germline V gene, CDR1 is MDHEN and CDR2 is SYDVKM. CDR3 sequence: CASNRAGQGHNEQFF. CDR3 nucleotides: TGTGCCAGCAACCGCGCCGGACAGGGTCACAATGAGCAGTTCTTC.

The chain links TRBV12-3 or TRBV12-4 to TRBJ2-1, with 8 bases fitting TRBD2. With V trimmed by 6 bases and J by 6 bases, 7 bases remained unmatched. The CDR3 contains 14 residues. The CDR3 sequence: CASRKTSGGNEQFF. CDR3 nucleotide sequence: TGTGCCAGCAGAAAAACTAGCGGCGGCAATGAGCAGTTCTTC.

This clonotype was seen repeatedly, ten times or more. V is TRBV29-1 and J is TRBJ2-1; D is possibly TRBD2 (6 bases). This CDR3 has 15 residues. The germline V gene has CDR1 SQVTM and CDR2 ANQGSEA. V was shortened by 6 bases and J by 6 bases, with 21 bases between the two germline ends. This CDR3 is CSVGTRQLNRNEQFF. In DNA, the CDR3 is TGCAGCGTCGGGACTCGACAACTGAACCGCAATGAGCAGTTCTTC.

V gene TRBV11-2 combines with J gene TRBJ2-1, with 9 bases aligning to TRBD2. With V trimmed by 5 bases and J by 7 bases, 12 bases remained unmatched. Germline values: CDR1 SGHAT, CDR2 FQNNGV. This CDR3 comprises 16 residues. The CDR3 protein is CASSPFGSGSGNEQFF. CDR3 nucleotides: TGTGCCAGCAGCCCCTTCGGTAGCGGGAGCGGTAATGAGCAGTTCTTC.